This TCR beta chain was obtained from a study of blood T cell repertoires in COVID-19. Across the whole study: COVID-19 samples collected from the United States, Italy and Spain covered acute and convalescent phases. The analysed material was cDNA or gDNA that came from T cells, B-cell-depleted T cells, or PBMCs.

Authors' analysis steps: Scientists estimated how many nucleated cells there were by amplifying reference gene primers. Repertoires were generated with immunoSEQ multiplex PCR, while TCRdb's copy carries only in-frame clones and drops some. That table supplies the V and J calls and clone size; D and trimming were determined from the DNA. Among some 390,000 clones listed, about 91% were seen once. This sequence was found in a woman aged 40-49 years with COVID-19, enrolled during active disease. The sequencing sample was made of peripheral blood.

The CDR3 here is CASSQVRGAGYTF. As DNA, the CDR3 is TGCGCCAGCAGCCAAGTCAGGGGCGCTGGCTACACCTTC. The chain carries TRBV4-1 and TRBJ1-2; the D gene is possibly TRBD1 (6 bases). The CDR3 has 13 amino acids. Trimming cost V 1 base and J 7 bases, with 10 bases left between them. Germline V lookup: CDR1 MGHRA, CDR2 YSYEKL.